This T cell receptor (beta chain) was documented in a study of cytomegalovirus exposure and HLA in healthy donors. This clone was observed once. Its antigen is unknown. Study-wide results and limits: Presence/absence analyses supposed approximately even sequencing depth among donors. Apart from CMV serostatus, no immune exposure information was available. Later analysis associated a missense DCLRE1C variant with TCR beta V- and J-gene trimming.

The CDR3 is made up of 12 amino acids. Per germline, CDR1 SGHRS and CDR2 YFSETQ. V lost 6 bases and J lost 7, with 13 bases in between. The PCR used 60 Vbeta and 13 Jbeta primers. Sequencing was performed with immunoSEQ multiplex PCR; in TCRdb, only in-frame clones are kept and a portion is missing. The table lists about 77,000 clones, 60% to 85% of them singletons. The chain has TRBV5-1 and TRBJ2-5; D uncertain. Sequenced sample: PBMCs. The origin of this receptor is a man aged 35 to 55 in good health and CMV-seronegative. The CDR3 nucleotides are TGCGCCAGCATGGATCCCCCGGGGACCCAGTACTTC. This sequence encodes CASMDPPGTQYF.